This TCR beta chain was sequenced during a study of blood T cell repertoires in COVID-19. At the level of the study: The United States, Italy and Spain provided the acute and convalescent COVID-19 samples. T cells, B-cell-depleted T cells, or PBMCs provided the cDNA or gDNA that served as material.

On this clone: Other DNA sequences in this specimen translate into the identical CDR3.

As handled by the study authors: It was from reference gene primer amplification that nucleated cell counts were estimated. Only in-frame clones appear in the TCRdb table, and some are missing; sequencing was by immunoSEQ multiplex PCR. The V and J calls and clone size come from that table; D and trimming were worked out from the DNA. The data show approximately 120,000 clones, 75% to 90% seen once. The V end lost 5 bases, the J end lost 5 bases, and 7 bases lay between the germline ends. Germline lookup yields CDR1 SEHNR and CDR2 FQNEAQ (reference sequence). The length of the CDR3 is 12 residues. The clonotype originates from a human donor in a cohort sampled during active COVID-19. The sequencing sample was made of peripheral blood. This chain uses TRBV7-9 with TRBJ1-5, with no clear D. The CDR3 reads CASSPGDQPQHF. DNA for the CDR3: TGTGCCAGCAGCCCGGGTGATCAGCCCCAGCATTTT.